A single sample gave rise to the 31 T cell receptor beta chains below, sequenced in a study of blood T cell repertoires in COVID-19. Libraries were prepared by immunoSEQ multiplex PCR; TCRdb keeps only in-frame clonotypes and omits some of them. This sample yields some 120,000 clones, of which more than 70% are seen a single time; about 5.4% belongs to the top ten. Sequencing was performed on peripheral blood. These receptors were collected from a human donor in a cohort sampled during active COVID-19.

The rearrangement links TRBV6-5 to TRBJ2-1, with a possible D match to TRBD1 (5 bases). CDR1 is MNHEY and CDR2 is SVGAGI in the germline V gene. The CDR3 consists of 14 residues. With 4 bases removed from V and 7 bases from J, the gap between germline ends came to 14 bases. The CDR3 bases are TGTGCCAGCAGTTCAGGGTATTATGGGAATGAGCAGTTCTTC. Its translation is CASSSGYYGNEQFF.

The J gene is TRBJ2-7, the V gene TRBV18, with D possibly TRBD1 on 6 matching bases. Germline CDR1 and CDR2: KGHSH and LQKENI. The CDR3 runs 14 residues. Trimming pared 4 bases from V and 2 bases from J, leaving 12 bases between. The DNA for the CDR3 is TGTGCCAGCTCACTCGGACCAGGGGCCTACGAGCAGTACTTC. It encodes CASSLGPGAYEQYF.

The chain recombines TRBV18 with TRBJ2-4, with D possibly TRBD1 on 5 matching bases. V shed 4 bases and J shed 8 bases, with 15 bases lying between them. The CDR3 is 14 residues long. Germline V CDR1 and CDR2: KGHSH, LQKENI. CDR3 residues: CASSLLRVVDIQYF. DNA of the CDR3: TGTGCCAGCTCACTTCTCAGGGTCGTGGACATTCAGTACTTC.

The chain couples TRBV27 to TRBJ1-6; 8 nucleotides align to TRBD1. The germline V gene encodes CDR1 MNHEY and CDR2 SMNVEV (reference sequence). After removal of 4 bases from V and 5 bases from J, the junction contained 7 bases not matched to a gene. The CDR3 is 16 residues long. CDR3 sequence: CASSYQGAPHNSPLHF. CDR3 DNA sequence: TGTGCCAGCAGTTATCAGGGGGCGCCCCATAATTCACCCCTCCACTTT.

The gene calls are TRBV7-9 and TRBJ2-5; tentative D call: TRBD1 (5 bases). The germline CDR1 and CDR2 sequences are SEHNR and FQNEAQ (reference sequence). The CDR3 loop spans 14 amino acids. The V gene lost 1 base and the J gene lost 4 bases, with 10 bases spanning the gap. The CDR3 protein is CASSLVSQGETQYF. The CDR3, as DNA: TGTGCCAGCAGCTTAGTGTCTCAGGGAGAGACCCAGTACTTC.

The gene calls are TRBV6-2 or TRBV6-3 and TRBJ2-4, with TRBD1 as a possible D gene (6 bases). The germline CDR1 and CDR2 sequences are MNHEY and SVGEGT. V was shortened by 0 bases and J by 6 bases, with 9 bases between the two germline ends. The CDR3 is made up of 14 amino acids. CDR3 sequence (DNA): TGTGCCAGCAGTTACTCGGGCAGGGGAAACATTCAGTACTTC. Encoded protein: CASSYSGRGNIQYF.

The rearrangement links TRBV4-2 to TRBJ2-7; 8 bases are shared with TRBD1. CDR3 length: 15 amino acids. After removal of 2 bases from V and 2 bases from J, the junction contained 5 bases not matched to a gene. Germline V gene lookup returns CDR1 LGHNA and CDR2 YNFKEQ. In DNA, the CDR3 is TGTGCCAGCAGCCAATACCGGGACAGGACCTACGAGCAGTACTTC. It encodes CASSQYRDRTYEQYF.

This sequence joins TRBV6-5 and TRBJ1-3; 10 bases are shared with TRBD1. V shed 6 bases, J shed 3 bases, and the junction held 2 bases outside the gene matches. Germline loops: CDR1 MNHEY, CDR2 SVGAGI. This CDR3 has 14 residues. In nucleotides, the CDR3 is TGTGCCAGCAGGGGACAGGGGAGTGGAAACACCATATATTTT. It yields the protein CASRGQGSGNTIYF.

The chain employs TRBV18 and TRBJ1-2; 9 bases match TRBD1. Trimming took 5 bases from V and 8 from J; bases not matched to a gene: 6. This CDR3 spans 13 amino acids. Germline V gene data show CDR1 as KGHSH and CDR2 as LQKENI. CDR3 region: CASSGGQGRGYTF. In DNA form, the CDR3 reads TGTGCCAGCTCAGGGGGACAGGGTCGCGGCTACACCTTC.

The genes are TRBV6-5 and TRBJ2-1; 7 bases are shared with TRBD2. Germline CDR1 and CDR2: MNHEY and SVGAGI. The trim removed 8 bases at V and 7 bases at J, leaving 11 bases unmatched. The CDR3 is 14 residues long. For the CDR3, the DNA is TGTGCCAGCCGGGTGGGAGGGCCTGGGAATGAGCAGTTCTTC. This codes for CASRVGGPGNEQFF.

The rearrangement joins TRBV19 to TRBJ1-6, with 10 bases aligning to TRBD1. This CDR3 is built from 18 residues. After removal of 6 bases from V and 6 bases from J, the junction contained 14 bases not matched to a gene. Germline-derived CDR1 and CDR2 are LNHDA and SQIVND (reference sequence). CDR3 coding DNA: TGTGCCAGTAGAACTCGGGACAGGGGTTCTCGTGGTAATTCACCCCTCCACTTT. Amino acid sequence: CASRTRDRGSRGNSPLHF.

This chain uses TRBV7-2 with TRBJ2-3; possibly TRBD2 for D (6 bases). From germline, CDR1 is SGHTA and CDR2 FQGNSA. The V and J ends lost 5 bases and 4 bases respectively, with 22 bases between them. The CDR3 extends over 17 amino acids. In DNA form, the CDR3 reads TGTGCCAGCAGCATACCCCGGGCTTCCGGGAGTGCAGATACGCAGTATTTT. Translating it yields CASSIPRASGSADTQYF. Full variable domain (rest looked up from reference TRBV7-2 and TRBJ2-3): GAGVSQSPSNKVTEKGKDVELRCDPISGHTALYWYRQSLGQGLEFLIYFQGNSAPDKSGLPSDRFSAERTGGSVSTLTIQRTQQEDSAVYLCASSIPRASGSADTQYFGPGTRLTVL.

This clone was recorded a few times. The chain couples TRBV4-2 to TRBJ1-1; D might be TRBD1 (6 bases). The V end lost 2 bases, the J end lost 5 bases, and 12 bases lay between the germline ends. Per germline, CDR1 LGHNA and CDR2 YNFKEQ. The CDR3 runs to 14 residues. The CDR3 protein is CASSQSNRVTEAFF. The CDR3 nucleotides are TGTGCCAGCAGCCAATCCAACAGGGTGACTGAAGCTTTCTTT.

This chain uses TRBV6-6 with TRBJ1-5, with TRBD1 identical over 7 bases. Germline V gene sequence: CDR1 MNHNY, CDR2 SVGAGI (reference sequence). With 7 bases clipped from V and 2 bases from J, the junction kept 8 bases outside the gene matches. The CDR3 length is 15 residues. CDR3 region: CASNPGGNGNQPQHF. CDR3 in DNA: TGTGCCAGCAACCCAGGGGGAAATGGCAATCAGCCCCAGCATTTT.

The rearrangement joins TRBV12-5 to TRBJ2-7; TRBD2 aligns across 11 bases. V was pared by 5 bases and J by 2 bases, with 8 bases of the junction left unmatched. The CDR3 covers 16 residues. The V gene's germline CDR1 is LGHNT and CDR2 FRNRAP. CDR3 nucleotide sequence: TGTGCTAGTGGTGAGGGACTAGCGGTACCTCCCTACGAGCAGTACTTC. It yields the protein CASGEGLAVPPYEQYF.

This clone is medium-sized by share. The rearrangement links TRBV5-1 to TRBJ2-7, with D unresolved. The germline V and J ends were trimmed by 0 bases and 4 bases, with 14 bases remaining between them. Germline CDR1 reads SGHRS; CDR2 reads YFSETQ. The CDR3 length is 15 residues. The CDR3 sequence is CASSLARNTIYEQYF. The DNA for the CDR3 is TGCGCCAGCAGCTTGGCGAGGAATACCATTTACGAGCAGTACTTC.

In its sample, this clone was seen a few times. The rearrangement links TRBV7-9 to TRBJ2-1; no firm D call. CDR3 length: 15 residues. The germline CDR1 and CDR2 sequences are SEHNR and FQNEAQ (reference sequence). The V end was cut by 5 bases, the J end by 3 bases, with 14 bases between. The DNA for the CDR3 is TGTGCCAGCAGCCCAGCCCGGAGCGACTACAATGAGCAGTTCTTC. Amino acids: CASSPARSDYNEQFF.

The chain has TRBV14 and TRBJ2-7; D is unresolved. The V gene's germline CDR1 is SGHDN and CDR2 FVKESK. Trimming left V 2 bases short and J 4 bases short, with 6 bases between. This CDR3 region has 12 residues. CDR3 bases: TGTGCCAGCAGCCAAAACATTTACGAGCAGTACTTC. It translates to CASSQNIYEQYF.

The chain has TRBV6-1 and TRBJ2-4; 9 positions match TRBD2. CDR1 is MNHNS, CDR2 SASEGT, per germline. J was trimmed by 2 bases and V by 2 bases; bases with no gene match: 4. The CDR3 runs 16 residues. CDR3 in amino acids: CASSEHAGGPKNIQYF. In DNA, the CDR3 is TGTGCCAGCAGTGAACATGCGGGAGGGCCCAAAAACATTCAGTACTTC.

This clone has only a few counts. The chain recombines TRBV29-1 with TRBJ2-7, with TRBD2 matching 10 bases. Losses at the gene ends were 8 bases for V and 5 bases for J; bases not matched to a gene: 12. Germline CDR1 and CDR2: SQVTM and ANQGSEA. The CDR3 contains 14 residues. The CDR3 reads CSIAGTSVFHEQYF. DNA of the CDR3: TGCAGCATAGCTGGGACTAGCGTATTCCACGAGCAGTACTTC.

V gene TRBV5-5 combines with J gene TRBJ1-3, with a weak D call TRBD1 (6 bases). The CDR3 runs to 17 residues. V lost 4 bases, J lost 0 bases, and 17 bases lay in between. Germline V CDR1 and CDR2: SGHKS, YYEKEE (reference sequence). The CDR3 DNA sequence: TGTGCCAGCAGCCTTCTGGACAGCCCAAGCTCTGGAAACACCATATATTTT. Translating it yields CASSLLDSPSSGNTIYF. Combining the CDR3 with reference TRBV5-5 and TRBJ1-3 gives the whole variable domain DAGVTQSPTHLIKTRGQQVTLRCSPISGHKSVSWYQQVLGQGPQFIFQYYEKEERGRGNFPDRFSARQFPNYSSELNVNALLLGDSALYLCASSLLDSPSSGNTIYFGEGSWLTVV.

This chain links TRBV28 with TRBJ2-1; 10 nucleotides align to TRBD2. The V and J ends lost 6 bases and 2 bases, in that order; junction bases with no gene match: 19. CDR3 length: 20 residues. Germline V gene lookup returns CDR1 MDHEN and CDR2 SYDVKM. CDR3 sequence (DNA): TGTGCCAGCAGCTTCCCTATCCTCACTAGCGGGGATATTACCTACAATGAGCAGTTCTTC. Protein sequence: CASSFPILTSGDITYNEQFF.

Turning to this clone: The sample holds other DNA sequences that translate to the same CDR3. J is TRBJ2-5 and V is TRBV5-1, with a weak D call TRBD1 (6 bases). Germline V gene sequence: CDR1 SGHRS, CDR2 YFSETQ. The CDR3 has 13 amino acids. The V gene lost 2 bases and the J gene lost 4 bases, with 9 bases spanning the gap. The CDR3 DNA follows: TGCGCCAGCAGCTTACGCAGGGGAGAGACCCAGTACTTC. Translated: CASSLRRGETQYF.

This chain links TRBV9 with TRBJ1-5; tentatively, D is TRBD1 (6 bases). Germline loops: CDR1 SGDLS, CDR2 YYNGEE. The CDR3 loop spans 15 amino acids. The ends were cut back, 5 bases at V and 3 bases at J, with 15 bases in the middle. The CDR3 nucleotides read TGTGCCAGCAGTGAAAGGGGGTTTCCCAATCAGCCCCAGCATTTT. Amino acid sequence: CASSERGFPNQPQHF.

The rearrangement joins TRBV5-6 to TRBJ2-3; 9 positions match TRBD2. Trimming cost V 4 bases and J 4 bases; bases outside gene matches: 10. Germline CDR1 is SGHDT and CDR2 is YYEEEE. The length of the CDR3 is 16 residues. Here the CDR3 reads CASSLWGGRAADTQYF. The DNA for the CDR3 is TGTGCCAGCAGCCTGTGGGGCGGGAGGGCAGCAGATACGCAGTATTTT.

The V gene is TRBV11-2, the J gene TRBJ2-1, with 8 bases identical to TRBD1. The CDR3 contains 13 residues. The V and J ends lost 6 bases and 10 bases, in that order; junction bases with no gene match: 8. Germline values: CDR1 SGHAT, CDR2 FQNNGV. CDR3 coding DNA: TGTGCCAGCAGTCACCCAGGGGGCGGGGAGCAGTTCTTC. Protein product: CASSHPGGGEQFF.

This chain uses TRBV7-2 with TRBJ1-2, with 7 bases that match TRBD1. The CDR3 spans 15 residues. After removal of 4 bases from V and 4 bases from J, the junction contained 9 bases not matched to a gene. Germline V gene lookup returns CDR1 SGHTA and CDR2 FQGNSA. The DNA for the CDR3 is TGTGCCAGCAGCTCCGACAGGGCCCTCTTCTATGGCTACACCTTC. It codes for CASSSDRALFYGYTF.

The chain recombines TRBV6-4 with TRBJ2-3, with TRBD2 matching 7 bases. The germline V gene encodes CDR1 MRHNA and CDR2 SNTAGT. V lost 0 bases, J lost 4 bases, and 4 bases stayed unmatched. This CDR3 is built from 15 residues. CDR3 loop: CASSDSAGEADTQYF. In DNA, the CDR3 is TGTGCCAGCAGTGACTCTGCGGGAGAAGCAGATACGCAGTATTTT.

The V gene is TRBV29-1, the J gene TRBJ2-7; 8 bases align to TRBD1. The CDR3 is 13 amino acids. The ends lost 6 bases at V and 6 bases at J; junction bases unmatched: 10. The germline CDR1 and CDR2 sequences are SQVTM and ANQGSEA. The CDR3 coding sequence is TGCAGCGTCCTTTCGGACAGGGAGGCCGAGCAGTACTTC. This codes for CSVLSDREAEQYF.

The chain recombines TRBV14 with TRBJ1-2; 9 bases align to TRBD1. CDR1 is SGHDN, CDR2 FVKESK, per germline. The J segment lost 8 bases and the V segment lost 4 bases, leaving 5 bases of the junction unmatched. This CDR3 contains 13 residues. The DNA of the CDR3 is TGTGCCAGCAGCCCTGGACAGGGGTGGGGCTACACCTTC. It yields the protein CASSPGQGWGYTF.

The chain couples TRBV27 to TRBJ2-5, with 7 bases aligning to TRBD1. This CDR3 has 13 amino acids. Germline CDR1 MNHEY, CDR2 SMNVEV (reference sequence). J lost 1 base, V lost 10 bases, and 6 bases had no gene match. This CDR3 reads CATKTGPQETQYF. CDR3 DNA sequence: TGTGCCACCAAGACAGGGCCCCAAGAGACCCAGTACTTC.